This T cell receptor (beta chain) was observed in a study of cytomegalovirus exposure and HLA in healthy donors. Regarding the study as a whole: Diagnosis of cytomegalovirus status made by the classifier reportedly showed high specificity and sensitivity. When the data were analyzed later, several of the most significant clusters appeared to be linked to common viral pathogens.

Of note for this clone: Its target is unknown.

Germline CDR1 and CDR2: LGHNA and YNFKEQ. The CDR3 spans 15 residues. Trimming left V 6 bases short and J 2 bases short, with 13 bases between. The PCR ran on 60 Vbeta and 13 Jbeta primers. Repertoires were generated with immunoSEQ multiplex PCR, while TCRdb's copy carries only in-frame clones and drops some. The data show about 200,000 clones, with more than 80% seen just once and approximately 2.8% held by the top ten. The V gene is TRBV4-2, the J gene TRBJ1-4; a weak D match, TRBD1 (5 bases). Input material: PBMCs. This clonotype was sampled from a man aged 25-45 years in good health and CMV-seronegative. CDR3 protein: CASSSVGLTNEKLFF. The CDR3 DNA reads TGTGCCAGCAGTTCGGTGGGGCTCACTAATGAAAAACTGTTTTTT.